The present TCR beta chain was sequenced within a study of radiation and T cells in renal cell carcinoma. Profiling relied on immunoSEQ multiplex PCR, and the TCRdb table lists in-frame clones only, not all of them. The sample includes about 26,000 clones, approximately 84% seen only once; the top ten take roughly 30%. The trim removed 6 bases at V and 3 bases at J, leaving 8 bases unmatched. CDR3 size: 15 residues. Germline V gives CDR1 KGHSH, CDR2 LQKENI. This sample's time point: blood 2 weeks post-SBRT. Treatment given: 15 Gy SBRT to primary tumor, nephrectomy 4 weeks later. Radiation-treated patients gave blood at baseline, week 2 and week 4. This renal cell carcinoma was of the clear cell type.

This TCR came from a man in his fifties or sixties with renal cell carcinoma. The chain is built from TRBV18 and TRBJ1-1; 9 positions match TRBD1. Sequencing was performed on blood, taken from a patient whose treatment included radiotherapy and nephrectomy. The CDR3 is CASSPGTGRDTEAFF. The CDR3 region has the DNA TGTGCCAGCTCGCCCGGGACAGGGCGGGACACTGAAGCTTTCTTT.